The 9 T cell receptor beta chains below were found in one sample sequenced in a study of T-cell memory formation after mild COVID-19. TCRdb reprocessed the 5' RACE reads via MiXCR and lists one record per CDR3 protein. The sample contains roughly 58,000 distinct CDR3 sequences, 9.5% of which appear only once. Sequencing was done on a sample of PBMCs or a T cell subset sorted from them (not recorded which). These receptors came from a man aged 18 to 29 who had mild COVID-19 (a few samples of this study predate the infection). Cell type and time point are not known.

V usage is TRBV7-2 and J usage is TRBJ1-1, with 10 nucleotides matching TRBD1. V was pared by 5 bases and J by 3 bases, with 6 bases of the junction left unmatched. Germline V gene lookup returns CDR1 SGHTA and CDR2 FQGNSA. This CDR3 is 15 amino acids long. The DNA of the CDR3 is TGTGCCAGCAGCCGACAGGGGGCGCGGGACACTGAAGCTTTCTTT. Its translation: CASSRQGARDTEAFF.

The chain uses TRBV20-1 and TRBJ2-5, with 11 bases fitting TRBD2. The CDR3 sequence is 15 residues long. Trimming at V came to 6 bases and at J to 1 base, leaving 7 bases not matched to a gene. CDR1 and CDR2 (germline): DFQATT, SNEGSKA (reference sequence). The CDR3 reads CSAPTSGGLQETQYF. The CDR3 DNA follows: TGCAGTGCACCTACTAGCGGGGGTCTCCAAGAGACCCAGTACTTC.

There are a few counts of this clonotype. An end of the junction does not agree with germline; a read error may underlie this. The chain is built from TRBV20-1 and TRBJ1-2; D call uncertain. The CDR3 has 13 amino acids. Germline V gene lookup returns CDR1 DFQATT and CDR2 SNEGSKA (reference sequence). The CDR3 DNA reads TGCAGTGCGAGAGGGCAGTTTAACTATGGCTACACCTTC. It codes for CSARGQFNYGYTF.

This clonotype was picked up many times. This chain links TRBV5-1 with TRBJ1-1; maybe TRBD1 (5 bases). V was shortened by 3 bases and J by 4 bases, with 10 bases between the two germline ends. The CDR3 extends over 13 amino acids. Per the germline V gene, CDR1 is SGHRS and CDR2 is YFSETQ. For the CDR3, the DNA is TGCGCCAGCAGCTGGGACGTTGGCACTGAAGCTTTCTTT. Translated: CASSWDVGTEAFF.

In its sample, this clonotype was seen a few times. Germline is not matched at one junction end, which may reflect a read error. The rearrangement uses TRBV11-1 and TRBJ2-5; weak D call: TRBD2 (6 bases). Looked up from germline, CDR1 is SGHAT and CDR2 is FQDESV (reference sequence). The CDR3 spans 13 residues. In nucleotides, the CDR3 is TGTGCCAGCAGCCTAGCGCCAAGAGAGACCCAGTACTTC. Protein product: CASSLAPRETQYF.

J is TRBJ2-5 and V is TRBV4-3; 8 nucleotides match TRBD1. Germline-derived CDR1 and CDR2 are LGHNA and YSLEER. The CDR3 totals 15 residues. The junction had 5 bases not matched to a gene; V was cut back by 0 bases and J by 5 bases. The CDR3 DNA sequence: TGCGCCAGCAGCCAAGAATGGACAGGGAGGGAGACCCAGTACTTC. It codes for CASSQEWTGRETQYF.

This clonotype was counted only a few times. The chain employs TRBV5-1 and TRBJ1-5; a possible D gene is TRBD1 (5 bases). Trimming left V 4 bases short and J 4 bases short, with 9 bases between. CDR3 length: 13 amino acids. From germline, CDR1 is SGHRS and CDR2 YFSETQ. CDR3 DNA: TGCGCCAGCAGCCCGTCAGGGAATCAGCCCCAGCATTTT. It yields the protein CASSPSGNQPQHF.

This clonotype was found a few times. The chain carries TRBV6-5 and TRBJ2-5; weak D call: TRBD1 (5 bases). V was clipped by 2 bases and J by 0 bases, with 19 bases between them. The CDR3 is 18 amino acids. Germline V gives CDR1 MNHEY, CDR2 SVGAGI. In DNA, the CDR3 is TGTGCCAGCAGTTACCGGGCAGGGATGGGGTATAACCAAGAGACCCAGTACTTC. It specifies CASSYRAGMGYNQETQYF.

This sequence joins TRBV5-1 and TRBJ2-5; D not resolved. In germline, CDR1 is SGHRS, CDR2 YFSETQ. The V end was cut by 4 bases, the J end by 4 bases, with 11 bases between. This CDR3 contains 13 residues. The CDR3 region has the DNA TGCGCCAGCAGCCTAGTGGGTGGAGAGACCCAGTACTTC. Translation: CASSLVGGETQYF.